The 25 T cell receptor beta chains below were found in one sample sequenced in a study of glioma-infiltrating T cells after dendritic cell vaccination (dated by TCRdb to 2015 to 2016). Library preparation used the immunoSEQ multiplex PCR assay. This is the immuneACCESS table as TCRdb keeps it, with only in-frame sequences that have V and J called. A part of the clones is gone; compared with another copy, unresolved V genes explain less than half, and the rest is unexplained. This sample holds 110,000 or so clones; 85% to 90% were observed only once. The ten largest clones add up to 2.7% of the sample. The sample's time point label, decoded: after dendritic cell vaccination, including at tumor progression/relapse. Sequencing used blood, obtained after dendritic cell vaccination. The origin of the receptors is a human donor with glioblastoma.

The V call is TRBV7-9, the J call TRBJ2-7, with D uncertain. The CDR3 sequence is 14 residues long. The V end lost 6 bases, the J end lost 3 bases, and 15 bases lay between the germline ends. Germline V lookup: CDR1 SEHNR, CDR2 FQNEAQ (reference sequence). This CDR3 reads CASRRNRDRYEQYF. The DNA of the CDR3 is TGTGCCAGCAGGCGAAACAGAGACCGCTACGAGCAGTACTTC.

The V call is TRBV6-5, the J call TRBJ1-2, with D uncertain. Trimming left V 6 bases short and J 3 bases short, with 11 bases between. Germline-derived CDR1 and CDR2 are MNHEY and SVGAGI. The CDR3 spans 13 residues. Written as DNA, the CDR3 is TGTGCCAGCAGCCCTGACCGGGACTATGGCTACACCTTC. It encodes CASSPDRDYGYTF.

V and J are TRBV29-1 and TRBJ2-5; 11 positions agree with TRBD1. The CDR3 has 14 amino acids. Trimming at V came to 7 bases and at J to 2 bases, leaving 6 bases not matched to a gene. The germline V gene encodes CDR1 SQVTM and CDR2 ANQGSEA. The CDR3 region is CSARDRGTQETQYF. For the CDR3, the DNA is TGCAGCGCCAGGGACAGGGGGACTCAAGAGACCCAGTACTTC. Filled out from reference TRBV29-1 and TRBJ2-5, the complete variable domain reads SAVISQKPSRDICQRGTSLTIQCQVDSQVTMMFWYRQQPGQSLTLIATANQGSEATYESGFVIDKFPISRPNLTFSTLTVSNMSPEDSSIYLCSARDRGTQETQYFGPGTRLLVL.

The J gene is TRBJ1-1, the V gene TRBV6-1; D call uncertain. Germline loops: CDR1 MNHNS, CDR2 SASEGT. The V end was cut by 1 base, the J end by 1 base, with 7 bases between. There are 14 residues in the CDR3. DNA of the CDR3: TGTGCCAGCAGTGAAGGACACCCGAACACTGAAGCTTTCTTT. Protein: CASSEGHPNTEAFF.

This chain connects TRBV28 to TRBJ1-4, with D possibly TRBD1 on 6 matching bases. The germline V gene has CDR1 MDHEN and CDR2 SYDVKM. The CDR3 has 15 residues. V lost 6 bases and J lost 7, with 18 bases in between. This chain's CDR3 is CASSLPGGPAEKLFF. The CDR3 bases are TGTGCCAGCAGCTTGCCGGGGGGGCCGGCTGAAAAACTGTTTTTT.

The V and J genes are TRBV18 and TRBJ1-5; possible D gene TRBD1, 6 bases. This CDR3 comprises 15 residues. The V end was cut by 5 bases, the J end by 7 bases, with 18 bases between. Looked up from germline, CDR1 is KGHSH and CDR2 is LQKENI. The DNA for the CDR3 is TGTGCCAGCTCAGTGTGGGGGGGCTCGGGACAGCCCCAGCATTTT. It codes for CASSVWGGSGQPQHF.

V usage is TRBV30 and J usage is TRBJ2-1, with 7 bases fitting TRBD2. Germline CDR1 is GTSNPN and CDR2 is SVGIG (reference sequence). The CDR3 runs to 17 residues. V lost 0 bases and J lost 9; bases outside the gene matches: 17. The CDR3 coding sequence is TGTGCCTGGAGTGTACTGATAGGACTAGTCGTTTCGGGTGAGCAGTTCTTC. Encoded protein: CAWSVLIGLVVSGEQFF.

The CDR3 DNA sequence: TGTGCCAGCAGCTTGAGTGCAGGGCACCACGAGCAGTACTTC. This sequence encodes CASSLSAGHHEQYF. J is TRBJ2-7 and V is TRBV5-4; D is perhaps TRBD1 (5 bases). Germline-derived CDR1 and CDR2 are SGHNT and YYREEE (reference sequence). V lost 1 base and J 5 bases, leaving 13 bases between the germline ends. The CDR3 loop spans 14 amino acids.

The chain couples TRBV6-5 to TRBJ2-3, with D tentatively TRBD2 (5 bases). Trimming removed 4 bases from V and 2 bases from J, with 13 bases in between. The CDR3 runs 15 residues. Germline V gives CDR1 MNHEY, CDR2 SVGAGI. The CDR3 spells CASSSADSLTDTQYF. The CDR3 nucleotides read TGTGCCAGCAGTTCCGCGGACTCACTCACAGATACGCAGTATTTT.

This chain links TRBV9 with TRBJ1-2, with 7 bases aligning to TRBD1. Germline lookup yields CDR1 SGDLS and CDR2 YYNGEE. CDR3 length: 17 amino acids. V gave up 0 bases and J gave up 5 bases; unmatched junction bases: 13. The CDR3 bases are TGTGCCAGCAGCGTAGGGGGCGCGGGACAGAGTATTTATGGCTACACCTTC. Amino acid sequence: CASSVGGAGQSIYGYTF.

The chain joins TRBV30 to TRBJ1-2; no reliable D call. Looked up from germline, CDR1 is GTSNPN and CDR2 is SVGIG (reference sequence). Trimming removed 4 bases from V and 8 bases from J, with 17 bases in between. CDR3 length: 13 residues. For the CDR3, the DNA is TGTGCCTGGACCGAAGGCCTTGGCAGGGGCTACACCTTC. This sequence encodes CAWTEGLGRGYTF.

The gene calls are TRBV5-6 and TRBJ1-6; 10 bases line up with TRBD1. CDR3 size: 17 residues. Germline V gene lookup returns CDR1 SGHDT and CDR2 YYEEEE. The V gene end was trimmed by 4 bases and the J gene end by 1 base; junction bases not matched to a gene: 5. CDR3 bases: TGTGCCAGCAGCCGCGGGACAGGGGAATCCTATAATTCACCCCTCCACTTT. This sequence encodes CASSRGTGESYNSPLHF.

This clone has just one count. V usage is TRBV2 and J usage is TRBJ1-3; D uncertain. CDR1 and CDR2 (germline): SNHLY, FYNNEI. V lost 6 bases and J lost 0, with 9 bases in between. This CDR3 is built from 14 residues. The CDR3 is CASRTQDSGNTIYF. The DNA for the CDR3 is TGTGCCAGCAGGACCCAGGACTCTGGAAACACCATATATTTT.

This chain joins TRBV2 and TRBJ2-2, with a possible D match to TRBD2 (5 bases). V lost 6 bases, J lost 6 bases, and 14 bases lay in between. CDR3 size: 14 residues. The germline V gene has CDR1 SNHLY and CDR2 FYNNEI. The CDR3 here is CASSDAEGSGELFF. Here the CDR3 DNA reads TGTGCCAGCAGCGACGCAGAGGGATCCGGGGAGCTGTTTTTT. Drawing the rest from reference TRBV2 and TRBJ2-2, the complete variable domain is EPEVTQTPSHQVTQMGQEVILRCVPISNHLYFYWYRQILGQKVEFLVSFYNNEISEKSEIFDDQFSVERPDGSNFTLKIRSTKLEDSAMYFCASSDAEGSGELFFGEGSRLTVL.

This clone was seen a few times. This CDR3 is also generated by other DNA sequences in the sample. The chain uses TRBV4-1 and TRBJ2-1, with 10 positions matching TRBD2. The J segment lost 0 bases and the V segment lost 4 bases, leaving 0 bases of the junction unmatched. Germline V gene data show CDR1 as MGHRA and CDR2 as YSYEKL. This CDR3 is built from 15 residues. DNA of the CDR3: TGCGCCAGCAGCCCTAGCGGGAGCTCCTACAATGAGCAGTTCTTC. Its protein product is CASSPSGSSYNEQFF.

This clone was seen a single time. The J gene is TRBJ1-1, the V gene TRBV11-2; unclear D gene. Germline V gene sequence: CDR1 SGHAT, CDR2 FQNNGV. The ends were cut back, 6 bases at V and 3 bases at J, with 8 bases in the middle. CDR3 length equals 12 residues. The CDR3: CASRAIHTEAFF. The CDR3, as DNA: TGTGCCAGCAGAGCTATCCACACTGAAGCTTTCTTT.

The V gene is TRBV5-4, the J gene TRBJ1-6; D is unclear. V shed 2 bases and J shed 0 bases, with 15 bases lying between them. The CDR3 runs to 18 residues. Germline V gene sequence: CDR1 SGHNT, CDR2 YYREEE (reference sequence). CDR3: CASSLIVGRSSYNSPLHF. In DNA, the CDR3 is TGTGCCAGCAGCTTAATTGTCGGCCGGAGCTCCTATAATTCACCCCTCCACTTT.

The chain uses TRBV6-1 and TRBJ2-5; possible D gene TRBD1, 5 bases. The CDR3 is 16 residues long. V was clipped by 3 bases and J by 2 bases, with 16 bases between them. CDR1 is MNHNS and CDR2 is SASEGT in the germline V gene. The DNA of the CDR3 is TGTGCCAGCAGTGAGGGCAGGGTCCCTCGGCAAGAGACCCAGTACTTC. Amino acids: CASSEGRVPRQETQYF.

The V call is TRBV9, the J call TRBJ2-6, with a tentative D call TRBD2 (5 bases). Germline CDR1 is SGDLS and CDR2 is YYNGEE. The CDR3 spans 16 residues. Trimming pared 3 bases from V and 0 bases from J, leaving 10 bases between. Here the CDR3 reads CASSAGIPSGANVLTF. CDR3 sequence (DNA): TGTGCCAGCAGCGCCGGGATTCCCTCTGGGGCCAACGTCCTGACTTTC.

This sequence joins TRBV9 and TRBJ2-1, with 13 bases aligning to TRBD2. Germline V CDR1 and CDR2: SGDLS, YYNGEE. The J segment lost 1 base and the V segment lost 0 bases, leaving 10 bases of the junction unmatched. The CDR3 totals 20 residues. In DNA form, the CDR3 reads TGTGCCAGCAGCGTAGCGGGCACTAGCGGGGGGGGCGGGTCCTACAATGAGCAGTTCTTC. Translation: CASSVAGTSGGGGSYNEQFF.

This clone was seen a few times. V and J are TRBV11-2 and TRBJ2-5; TRBD2 might be the D (5 bases). CDR3 length equals 13 residues. Trimming removed 2 bases at V and 5 bases at J, with 9 bases between. CDR1 SGHAT and CDR2 FQNNGV come from the germline V gene. For the CDR3, the DNA is TGTGCCAGCAGCTTATTTCCGGGGGAGACCCAGTACTTC. Its protein product is CASSLFPGETQYF.

The CDR3 loop is CASSKKDRVRYQETQYF. For the CDR3, the DNA is TGTGCCAGCAGCAAAAAGGACAGGGTTAGGTACCAAGAGACCCAGTACTTC. This chain uses TRBV21-1 with TRBJ2-5; the D call of TRBD1 is as the table states it, not checked on the DNA. TRBV21-1 is tagged as a pseudogene. The CDR3 covers 17 residues.

The chain combines TRBV6-1 with TRBJ1-2; 9 bases map to TRBD1. The germline V gene has CDR1 MNHNS and CDR2 SASEGT. The CDR3 length is 15 residues. J lost 7 bases, V lost 1 base, and 7 bases had no gene match. The CDR3 spells CASSEGTGAIGGYTF. CDR3 nucleotide sequence: TGTGCCAGCAGTGAAGGGACAGGGGCCATTGGTGGCTACACCTTC.

The V gene is TRBV7-8, the J gene TRBJ2-7; 10 nucleotides agree with TRBD1. V gave up 5 bases and J gave up 2 bases; unmatched junction bases: 9. CDR3 length equals 16 residues. Germline V CDR1 and CDR2: SGHVS, FQNEAQ. This CDR3 is CASSPNRDRGPYEQYF. The DNA for the CDR3 is TGTGCCAGCAGCCCAAACCGGGACAGGGGCCCCTACGAGCAGTACTTC.

The J gene is TRBJ1-5, the V gene TRBV5-1; 8 bases match TRBD1. Germline trimming cut 2 bases from V and 0 bases from J; bases unmatched to any gene: 7. Germline CDR1 reads SGHRS; CDR2 reads YFSETQ. The CDR3 spans 17 residues. DNA of the CDR3: TGCGCCAGCAGCTTAGGGGCAGGGGGCCATAGCAATCAGCCCCAGCATTTT. This encodes CASSLGAGGHSNQPQHF.